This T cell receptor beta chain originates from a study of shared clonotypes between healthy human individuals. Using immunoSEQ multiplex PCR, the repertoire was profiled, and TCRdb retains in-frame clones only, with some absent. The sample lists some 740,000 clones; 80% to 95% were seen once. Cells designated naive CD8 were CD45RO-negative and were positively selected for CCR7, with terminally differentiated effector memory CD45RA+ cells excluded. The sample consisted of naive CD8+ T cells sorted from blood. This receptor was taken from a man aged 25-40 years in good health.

CDR3 loop: CASSGTLRYTEAFF. CDR3 sequence (DNA): TGCGCCAGCAGTGGCACTCTAAGGTATACTGAAGCTTTCTTT. The gene calls are TRBV10-2 and TRBJ1-1, with D uncertain. The germline gives CDR1 WSHSY, CDR2 SAAADI. The CDR3 consists of 14 residues. The V end lost 4 bases, the J end lost 5 bases, and 14 bases lay between the germline ends.